The 27 T cell receptor beta chains presented below share a single source sample, sequenced in a study of blood T cell repertoires in COVID-19. Generated by immunoSEQ multiplex PCR, the TCRdb table keeps only in-frame clones and is missing some. The table records some 120,000 clones, just under 80% of them present only once. The sequenced material came from peripheral blood. The receptors shown here come from a human donor in a cohort sampled during active COVID-19.

A single count supports this clone. The chain carries TRBV15 and TRBJ1-5, with no clear D. V lost 0 bases, J lost 7 bases, and 4 bases lay in between. Germline CDR1 LNHNV, CDR2 YYDKDF (reference sequence). There are 12 residues in the CDR3. The CDR3: CATSRDQQPQHF. The CDR3 nucleotides read TGTGCCACCAGCAGAGATCAACAGCCCCAGCATTTT.

The V call is TRBV30, the J call TRBJ2-5; 9 bases agree with TRBD1. The CDR3 has 14 amino acids. Germline V gene data show CDR1 as GTSNPN and CDR2 as SVGIG (reference sequence). J was trimmed by 4 bases and V by 4 bases; bases with no gene match: 7. CDR3 sequence reads: CAWNRDRVGETQYF. CDR3 nucleotide sequence: TGTGCCTGGAACCGGGACAGGGTTGGAGAGACCCAGTACTTC.

This clone turned up a few times. This sequence joins TRBV29-1 and TRBJ1-2; D is possibly TRBD1 (5 bases). The CDR3 covers 14 residues. Trimming stripped 4 bases from V and 1 base from J, with 13 bases between. Germline V gene lookup returns CDR1 SQVTM and CDR2 ANQGSEA. CDR3 coding DNA: TGCAGCGTTGTGACAGTAACGAATAACTATGGCTACACCTTC. Encoded protein: CSVVTVTNNYGYTF. The full variable domain, in which reference TRBV29-1 and TRBJ1-2 provide the parts outside the CDR3, is SAVISQKPSRDICQRGTSLTIQCQVDSQVTMMFWYRQQPGQSLTLIATANQGSEATYESGFVIDKFPISRPNLTFSTLTVSNMSPEDSSIYLCSVVTVTNNYGYTFGSGTRLTVV.

The chain employs TRBV3-1 (or the pseudogene TRBV3-2) and TRBJ2-2; tentative D call: TRBD2 (5 bases). The CDR3 spans 14 residues. Germline loops: CDR1 LGHDT, CDR2 YNNKEL (reference sequence). The V end lost 0 bases, the J end lost 9 bases, and 11 bases lay between the germline ends. CDR3 DNA: TGTGCCAGCAGCCAAGATAGAGGGATAAGGGAGCTGTTTTTT. It is translated as CASSQDRGIRELFF.

The rearrangement joins TRBV5-1 to TRBJ2-3, with D uncertain. Deletions cut 9 bases from V and 0 bases from J, with 14 bases between. Germline V gene sequence: CDR1 SGHRS, CDR2 YFSETQ. This CDR3 is built from 14 residues. The CDR3 loop reads CATSEHPSTDTQYF. CDR3 nucleotide sequence: TGCGCCACCTCTGAACACCCTAGCACAGATACGCAGTATTTT.

With regard to this clone: This may stem from a read error, because a much larger clone lies one nucleotide away. This chain uses TRBV2 with TRBJ2-7; 9 nucleotides line up with TRBD1. Germline CDR1 and CDR2: SNHLY and FYNNEI. V lost 5 bases and J lost 3; bases outside the gene matches: 5. CDR3 length: 14 residues. CDR3 sequence (DNA): TGTGCCAGCAGTCCCGGGACAGGGATCTACGAGCAGTACTTC. Residues: CASSPGTGIYEQYF.

The chain combines TRBV19 with TRBJ2-3; 8 nucleotides match TRBD1. J was trimmed by 11 bases and V by 4 bases; bases with no gene match: 5. The length of the CDR3 is 12 residues. CDR1 is LNHDA and CDR2 is SQIVND in the germline V gene (reference sequence). CDR3 sequence reads: CASSRRTGQQYF. Written as DNA, the CDR3 is TGTGCCAGTAGTAGGCGGACAGGGCAGCAGTATTTT.

The gene calls are TRBV3-1 (or the pseudogene TRBV3-2) and TRBJ2-5, with 7 bases aligning to TRBD2. The CDR3 extends over 15 amino acids. The V gene end was trimmed by 3 bases and the J gene end by 5 bases; junction bases not matched to a gene: 9. Germline-derived CDR1 and CDR2 are LGHDT and YNNKEL (reference sequence). DNA of the CDR3: TGTGCCAGCAGCCAGAACCCAGCGGGATGGGAGACCCAGTACTTC. Amino acid sequence: CASSQNPAGWETQYF.

On this clone itself: This same CDR3 is encoded by further DNA sequences in the sample. V usage is TRBV9 and J usage is TRBJ2-2, with D tentatively TRBD2 (6 bases). Germline lookup yields CDR1 SGDLS and CDR2 YYNGEE. Trimming took off 0 bases at V and 0 bases at J, with 6 bases between the two ends. This CDR3 region has 15 residues. DNA for the CDR3: TGTGCCAGCAGCGTAGGCGGGGCGAACACCGGGGAGCTGTTTTTT. Translating it yields CASSVGGANTGELFF.

This clone came up a few times. This chain links TRBV2 with TRBJ1-5; no definite D call. Germline CDR1 and CDR2: SNHLY and FYNNEI. The V and J ends lost 4 bases and 0 bases respectively, with 10 bases between them. The CDR3 contains 15 residues. CDR3 nucleotide sequence: TGTGCCAGCAGTGGGGCTCTCAATAGCAATCAGCCCCAGCATTTT. Translation: CASSGALNSNQPQHF.

The chain is built from TRBV6-5 and TRBJ1-4; TRBD1 is a possible D gene (5 bases). The germline V gene has CDR1 MNHEY and CDR2 SVGAGI. This CDR3 comprises 15 residues. The V end lost 6 bases, the J end lost 2 bases, and 13 bases lay between the germline ends. In nucleotides, the CDR3 is TGTGCCAGCAGCCAGGGAGGGGTTACTAATGAAAAACTGTTTTTT. Encoded protein: CASSQGGVTNEKLFF.

This sequence joins TRBV6-1 and TRBJ1-5; D might be TRBD1 (5 bases). Germline V gives CDR1 MNHNS, CDR2 SASEGT. Trimming removed 2 bases at V and 5 bases at J, with 13 bases between. This CDR3 region has 15 residues. CDR3 region: CASSESGRGYQPQHF. Here the CDR3 DNA reads TGTGCCAGCAGTGAATCCGGCCGGGGGTATCAGCCCCAGCATTTT.

J is TRBJ2-5 and V is TRBV5-8; possible D gene TRBD1, 6 bases. The CDR3 loop spans 15 amino acids. The V end lost 6 bases, the J end lost 4 bases, and 19 bases lay between the germline ends. Germline CDR1 reads SGHTS; CDR2 reads YDEGEE. This CDR3 reads CASISGRGRRETQYF. The CDR3 nucleotides read TGTGCCAGCATCTCAGGCAGGGGAAGGAGAGAGACCCAGTACTTC.

The chain uses TRBV6-6 and TRBJ1-4; TRBD1 aligns across 7 bases. The germline gives CDR1 MNHNY, CDR2 SVGAGI (reference sequence). The V and J ends lost 6 bases and 7 bases, in that order; junction bases with no gene match: 5. The CDR3 is 13 amino acids. CDR3: CASRSTGSEKLFF. DNA of the CDR3: TGTGCCAGCAGGTCGACAGGGAGTGAAAAACTGTTTTTT.

The rearrangement uses TRBV28 and TRBJ1-1; a possible D gene is TRBD1 (5 bases). This CDR3 contains 12 residues. Per the germline V gene, CDR1 is MDHEN and CDR2 is SYDVKM. Trimming shortened V by 4 bases and J by 8 bases, and 11 bases separated the two germline ends. The CDR3 protein is CASSSPGREAFF. Here the CDR3 DNA reads TGTGCCAGCAGTTCACCAGGGAGGGAAGCTTTCTTT.

The chain combines TRBV10-3 with TRBJ2-2, with 14 bases lining up with TRBD2. This CDR3 has 16 amino acids. Germline loops: CDR1 ENHRY, CDR2 SYGVKD. Germline trimming cut 6 bases from V and 1 base from J; bases unmatched to any gene: 1. For the CDR3, the DNA is TGTGCCATCAGGGGGACTAGCGGGAGGAACACCGGGGAGCTGTTTTTT. This sequence encodes CAIRGTSGRNTGELFF.

The sample holds a few counts of this clone. The chain carries TRBV9 and TRBJ1-2; tentative D call: TRBD1 (5 bases). V was cut by 0 bases and J by 1 base, with 10 bases left in between. The CDR3 has 15 residues. Germline CDR1 and CDR2: SGDLS and YYNGEE. This CDR3 reads CASSVAETVNYGYTF. CDR3 bases: TGTGCCAGCAGCGTAGCCGAGACAGTTAACTATGGCTACACCTTC.

This clone was counted only a few times. J is TRBJ2-3 and V is TRBV6-6; 9 bases fit TRBD2. Trimming at V came to 0 bases and at J to 2 bases, leaving 3 bases not matched to a gene. CDR3 length: 16 amino acids. Germline CDR1 reads MNHNY; CDR2 reads SVGAGI (reference sequence). CDR3 region: CASSYSASGDTDTQYF. The CDR3 coding sequence is TGTGCCAGCAGTTACTCGGCTAGCGGGGACACAGATACGCAGTATTTT.

The chain employs TRBV6-5 and TRBJ1-6, with D tentatively TRBD1 (6 bases). Trimming stripped 6 bases from V and 0 bases from J, with 9 bases between. The CDR3 is made up of 15 amino acids. CDR1 and CDR2 (germline): MNHEY, SVGAGI. CDR3 DNA: TGTGCCAGCAGAGGACAGCTCTCCTATAATTCACCCCTCCACTTT. Residues: CASRGQLSYNSPLHF.

This clone appeared many times. The V call is TRBV5-1, the J call TRBJ1-1; no clear D. V lost 2 bases and J lost 11, with 19 bases in between. This CDR3 contains 14 residues. Looked up from germline, CDR1 is SGHRS and CDR2 is YFSETQ. The CDR3 protein is CASSLTFTAPRAFF. As DNA, the CDR3 is TGCGCCAGCAGCTTAACCTTCACCGCCCCCAGGGCTTTCTTT.

The V call is TRBV19, the J call TRBJ2-5; TRBD1 matches 7 bases. The length of the CDR3 is 13 residues. V was pared by 5 bases and J by 7 bases, with 7 bases of the junction left unmatched. Germline V gene lookup returns CDR1 LNHDA and CDR2 SQIVND (reference sequence). In DNA form, the CDR3 reads TGTGCCAGTAGTCTACAGGGGTCCGGGACCCAGTACTTC. As protein: CASSLQGSGTQYF.

The chain links TRBV5-1 to TRBJ1-1; 9 bases map to TRBD1. This CDR3 is built from 14 residues. The germline V gene has CDR1 SGHRS and CDR2 YFSETQ. The V segment lost 3 bases and the J segment 9 bases; nucleotides outside the gene matches: 9. The CDR3 protein is CASSWGQGEVKAFF. Here the CDR3 DNA reads TGCGCCAGCAGCTGGGGACAGGGAGAGGTGAAAGCTTTCTTT.

The J gene is TRBJ2-3, the V gene TRBV19, with D possibly matching TRBD2 (6 bases). The germline V gene has CDR1 LNHDA and CDR2 SQIVND (reference sequence). V lost 5 bases and J lost 1, with 19 bases in between. The CDR3 runs 17 residues. The CDR3 sequence is CASSSREALPGTDTQYF. The CDR3 bases are TGTGCCAGTAGTTCGAGGGAGGCCCTGCCCGGCACAGATACGCAGTATTTT.

This chain joins TRBV6-5 and TRBJ1-2; unclear D gene. CDR1 and CDR2 (germline): MNHEY, SVGAGI. Trimming removed 6 bases from V and 1 base from J, with 3 bases in between. The CDR3 has 11 residues. CDR3 amino acids: CASSSNYGYTF. Here the CDR3 DNA reads TGTGCCAGCAGCAGTAACTATGGCTACACCTTC.

The chain employs TRBV7-2 and TRBJ2-7; 10 bases match TRBD1. The ends lost 5 bases at V and 4 bases at J; junction bases unmatched: 11. CDR1 SGHTA and CDR2 FQGNSA come from the germline V gene. The CDR3 consists of 16 residues. DNA of the CDR3: TGTGCCAGCAGCCCCCGGACAGGGGGTGGAGGGTACGAGCAGTACTTC. Protein product: CASSPRTGGGGYEQYF.

The genes are TRBV4-3 and TRBJ2-1; 9 positions match TRBD1. Germline-derived CDR1 and CDR2 are LGHNA and YSLEER. This CDR3 has 15 amino acids. V shed 5 bases, J shed 2 bases, and the junction held 4 bases outside the gene matches. Written as DNA, the CDR3 is TGCGCCAGCAGCACCCGGGACAGGGCCTACAATGAGCAGTTCTTC. This translates into CASSTRDRAYNEQFF.

The V call is TRBV3-1 (or the pseudogene TRBV3-2), the J call TRBJ2-7; D might be TRBD1 (6 bases). The length of the CDR3 is 13 residues. The germline V gene has CDR1 LGHDT and CDR2 YNNKEL (reference sequence). With 1 base removed from V and 5 bases from J, the gap between germline ends came to 9 bases. DNA of the CDR3: TGTGCCAGCAGCCAAGCGGGACAACACGAGCAGTACTTC. This gives the protein CASSQAGQHEQYF.